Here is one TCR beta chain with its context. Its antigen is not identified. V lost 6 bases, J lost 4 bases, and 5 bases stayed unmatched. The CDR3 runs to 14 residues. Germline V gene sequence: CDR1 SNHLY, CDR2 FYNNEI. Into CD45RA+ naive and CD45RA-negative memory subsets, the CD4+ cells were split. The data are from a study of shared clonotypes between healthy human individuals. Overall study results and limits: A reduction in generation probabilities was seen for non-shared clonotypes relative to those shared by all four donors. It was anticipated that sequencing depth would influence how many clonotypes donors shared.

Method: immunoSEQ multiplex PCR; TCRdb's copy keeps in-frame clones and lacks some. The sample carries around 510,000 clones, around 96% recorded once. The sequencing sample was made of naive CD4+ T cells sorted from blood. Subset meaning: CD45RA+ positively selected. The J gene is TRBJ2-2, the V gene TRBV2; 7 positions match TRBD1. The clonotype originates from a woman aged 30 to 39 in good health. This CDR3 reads CASRRQGATGELFF. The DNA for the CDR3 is TGTGCCAGCAGACGACAGGGCGCCACCGGGGAGCTGTTTTTT.